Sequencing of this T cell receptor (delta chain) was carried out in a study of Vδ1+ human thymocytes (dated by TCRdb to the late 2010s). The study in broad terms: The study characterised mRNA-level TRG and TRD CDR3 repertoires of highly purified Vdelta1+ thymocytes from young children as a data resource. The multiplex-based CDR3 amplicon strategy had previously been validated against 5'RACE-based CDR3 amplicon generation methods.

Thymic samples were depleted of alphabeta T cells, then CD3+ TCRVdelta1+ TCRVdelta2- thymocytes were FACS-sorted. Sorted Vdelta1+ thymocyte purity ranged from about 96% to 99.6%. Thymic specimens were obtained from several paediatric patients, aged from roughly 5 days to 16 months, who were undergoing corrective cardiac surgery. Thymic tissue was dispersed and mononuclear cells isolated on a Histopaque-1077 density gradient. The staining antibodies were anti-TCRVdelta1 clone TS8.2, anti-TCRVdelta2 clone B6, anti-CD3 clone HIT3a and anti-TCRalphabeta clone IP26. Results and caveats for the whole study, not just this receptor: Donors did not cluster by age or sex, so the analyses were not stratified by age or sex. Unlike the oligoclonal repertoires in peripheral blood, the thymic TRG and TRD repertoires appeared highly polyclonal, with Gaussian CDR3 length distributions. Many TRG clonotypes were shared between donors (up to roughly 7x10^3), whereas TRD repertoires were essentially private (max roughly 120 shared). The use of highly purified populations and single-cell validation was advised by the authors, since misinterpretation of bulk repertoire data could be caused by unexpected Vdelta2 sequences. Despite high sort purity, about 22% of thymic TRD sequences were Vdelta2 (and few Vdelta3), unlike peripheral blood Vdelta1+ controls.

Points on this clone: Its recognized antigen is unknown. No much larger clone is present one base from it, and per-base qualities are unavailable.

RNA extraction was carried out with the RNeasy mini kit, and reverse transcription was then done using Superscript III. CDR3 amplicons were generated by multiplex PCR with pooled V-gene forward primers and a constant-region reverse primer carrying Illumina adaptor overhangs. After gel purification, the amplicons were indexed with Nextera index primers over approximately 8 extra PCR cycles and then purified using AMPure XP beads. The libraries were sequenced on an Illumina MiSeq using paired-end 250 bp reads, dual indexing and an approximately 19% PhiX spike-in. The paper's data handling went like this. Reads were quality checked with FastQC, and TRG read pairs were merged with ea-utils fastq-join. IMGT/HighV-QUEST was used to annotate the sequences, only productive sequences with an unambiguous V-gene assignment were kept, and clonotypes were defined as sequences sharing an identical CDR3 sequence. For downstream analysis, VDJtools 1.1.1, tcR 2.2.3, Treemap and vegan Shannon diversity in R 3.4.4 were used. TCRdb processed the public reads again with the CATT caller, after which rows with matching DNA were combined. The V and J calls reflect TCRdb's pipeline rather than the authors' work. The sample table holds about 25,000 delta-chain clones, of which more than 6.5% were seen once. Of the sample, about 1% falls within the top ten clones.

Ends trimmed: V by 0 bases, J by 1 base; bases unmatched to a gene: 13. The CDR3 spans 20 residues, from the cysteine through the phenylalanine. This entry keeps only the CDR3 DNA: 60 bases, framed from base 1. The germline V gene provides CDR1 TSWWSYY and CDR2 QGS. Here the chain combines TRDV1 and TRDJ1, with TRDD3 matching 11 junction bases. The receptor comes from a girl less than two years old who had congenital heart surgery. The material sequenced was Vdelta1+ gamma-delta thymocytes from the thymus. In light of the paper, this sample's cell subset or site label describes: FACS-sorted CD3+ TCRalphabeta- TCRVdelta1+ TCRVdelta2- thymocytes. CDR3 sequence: CALGELTFPWGILGTDKLIF. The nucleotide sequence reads TGTGCTCTTGGGGAACTGACCTTCCCCTGGGGGATACTGGGCACCGATAAACTCATCTTT.